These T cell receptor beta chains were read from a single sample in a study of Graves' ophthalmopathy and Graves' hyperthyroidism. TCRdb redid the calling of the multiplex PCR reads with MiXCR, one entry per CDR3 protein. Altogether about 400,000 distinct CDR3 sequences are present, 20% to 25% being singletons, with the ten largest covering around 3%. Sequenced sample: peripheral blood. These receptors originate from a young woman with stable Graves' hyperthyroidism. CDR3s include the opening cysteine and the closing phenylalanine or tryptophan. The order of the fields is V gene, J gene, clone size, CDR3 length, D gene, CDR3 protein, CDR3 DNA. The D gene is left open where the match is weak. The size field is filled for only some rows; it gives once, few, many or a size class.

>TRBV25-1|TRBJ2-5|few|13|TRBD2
CASSVLAGRAQYF
TGTGCCAGCAGTGTACTAGCGGGAAGGGCCCAGTACTTC
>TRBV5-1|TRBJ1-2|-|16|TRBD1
CASSFFSGTGLRGYTF
TGCGCCAGCAGCTTTTTTTCCGGGACAGGCTTACGGGGCTACACCTTC
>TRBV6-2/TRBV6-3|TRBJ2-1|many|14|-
CASSYTLDSNEQFF
TGTGCCAGCAGTTACACCCTGGACAGCAATGAGCAGTTCTTC
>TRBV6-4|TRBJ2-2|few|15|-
CASSDSFRDPGELFF
TGTGCCAGCAGTGATTCTTTCAGGGACCCCGGGGAGCTGTTTTTT
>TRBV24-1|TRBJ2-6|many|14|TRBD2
CATSNGGGANVLTF
TGTGCCACCTCCAACGGGGGGGGGGCCAACGTCCTGACTTTC
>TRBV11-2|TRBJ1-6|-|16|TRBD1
CASSLGRWTGGSPLHF
TGTGCCAGCAGCTTAGGAAGGTGGACAGGGGGCTCACCCCTCCACTTT
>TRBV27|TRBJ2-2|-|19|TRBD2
CASSPAGLAGLKKAGELFF
TGTGCCAGCAGCCCTGCGGGACTAGCGGGATTAAAAAAAGCTGGGGAGCTGTTTTTT
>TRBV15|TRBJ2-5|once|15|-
CATSRDRQFQETQYF
TGTGCCACCAGCAGAGATCGGCAGTTCCAAGAGACCCAGTACTTC
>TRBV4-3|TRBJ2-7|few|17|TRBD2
CASSQDFQREVRDEQYF
TGCGCCAGCAGCCAAGACTTTCAGCGGGAAGTTCGAGACGAGCAGTACTTC
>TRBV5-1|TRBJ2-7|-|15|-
CASSLGMGRDYEQYF
TGCGCCAGCAGCTTGGGGATGGGCCGAGATTACGAGCAGTACTTC
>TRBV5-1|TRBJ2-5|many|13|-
CASSKGPQETQYF
TGCGCCAGCAGCAAGGGACCCCAAGAGACCCAGTACTTC
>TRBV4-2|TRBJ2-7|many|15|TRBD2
CASSHSGTSGYEQYF
TGTGCCAGCAGCCACTCCGGGACTAGCGGCTACGAGCAGTACTTC
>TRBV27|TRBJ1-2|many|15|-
CASSSGTLPGVGYTF
TGTGCCAGCAGTTCCGGGACATTACCCGGGGTTGGCTACACCTTC
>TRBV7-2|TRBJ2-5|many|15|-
CASSDTGINQETQYF
TGTGCCAGCAGCGACACCGGCATAAACCAAGAGACCCAGTACTTC
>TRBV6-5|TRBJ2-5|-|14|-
CASSYGSGQETQYF
TGTGCCAGCAGTTACGGCTCAGGGCAAGAGACCCAGTACTTC
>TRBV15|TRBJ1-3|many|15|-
CATSRGPRPGNTIYF
TGTGCCACCAGCAGGGGACCGAGGCCCGGAAACACCATATATTTT
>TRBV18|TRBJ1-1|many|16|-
CASSPRAIVGNTEAFF
TGTGCCAGCTCACCAAGGGCAATCGTTGGGAACACTGAAGCTTTCTTT
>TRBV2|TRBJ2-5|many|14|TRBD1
CASSGTGSPETQYF
TGTGCCAGCAGCGGGACAGGTTCCCCAGAGACCCAGTACTTC
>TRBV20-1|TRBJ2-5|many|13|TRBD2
CSAPLGLVETQYF
TGCAGTGCACCACTTGGACTAGTAGAGACCCAGTACTTC
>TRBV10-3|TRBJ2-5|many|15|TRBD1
CAISRGTGSQETQYF
TGTGCCATCAGCCGCGGGACAGGATCCCAAGAGACCCAGTACTTC
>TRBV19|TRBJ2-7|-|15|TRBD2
CASSIGLAGSYEQYF
TGTGCCAGTAGTATTGGACTAGCGGGCAGCTACGAGCAGTACTTC
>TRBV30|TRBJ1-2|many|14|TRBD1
CAWSEGTGGNGYTF
TGTGCCTGGAGTGAAGGGACAGGCGGTAATGGCTACACCTTC
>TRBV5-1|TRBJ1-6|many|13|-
CASSLASSSPLHF
TGCGCCAGCAGCCTGGCCTCCAGTTCACCCCTCCACTTT
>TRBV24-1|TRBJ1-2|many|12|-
CATSERGEGYTF
TGTGCCACCAGTGAGCGTGGAGAGGGCTACACCTTC
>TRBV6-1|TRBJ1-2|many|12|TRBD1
CASSRTGLGYTF
TGTGCCAGCAGCCGGACAGGGTTGGGCTACACCTTC
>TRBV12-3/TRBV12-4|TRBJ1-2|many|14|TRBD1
CASSPYTGDYGYTF
TGTGCCAGCAGTCCTTACACAGGGGACTATGGCTACACCTTC
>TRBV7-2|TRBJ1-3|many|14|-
CASSLAQGLNTIYF
TGTGCCAGCAGCTTAGCCCAGGGTCTTAACACCATATATTTT
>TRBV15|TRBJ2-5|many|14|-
CATSPLGDVETQYF
TGTGCCACCAGCCCTCTCGGGGATGTGGAGACCCAGTACTTC
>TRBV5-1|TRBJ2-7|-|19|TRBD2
CASSWGPERLAGGPPEQYF
TGCGCCAGCAGCTGGGGGCCTGAGAGACTAGCGGGAGGCCCGCCTGAGCAGTACTTC
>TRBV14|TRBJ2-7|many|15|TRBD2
CASSQDTSGRAVQYF
TGTGCCAGCAGCCAAGATACGAGCGGGAGGGCCGTGCAGTACTTC
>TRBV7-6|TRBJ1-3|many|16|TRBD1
CASNLRGQTSGNTIYF
TGTGCCAGCAACTTAAGGGGACAGACCTCTGGAAACACCATATATTTT
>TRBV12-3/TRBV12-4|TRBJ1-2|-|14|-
CASNRGHGAYGYTF
TGTGCCAGCAACCGCGGACACGGGGCCTATGGCTACACCTTC
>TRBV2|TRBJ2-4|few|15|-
CASSATESYGNIQYF
TGTGCCAGCAGTGCCACAGAGAGCTACGGAAACATTCAGTACTTC
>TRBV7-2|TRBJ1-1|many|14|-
CASSPPRLNTEAFF
TGTGCCAGCAGCCCCCCGCGGTTGAACACTGAAGCTTTCTTT
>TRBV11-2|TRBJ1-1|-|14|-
CASTPDGSGTEAFF
TGTGCCAGCACCCCGGACGGGTCGGGGACTGAAGCTTTCTTT
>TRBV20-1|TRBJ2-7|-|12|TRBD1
CSADRQGRGQYF
TGCAGTGCTGACCGACAGGGTCGAGGGCAGTACTTC
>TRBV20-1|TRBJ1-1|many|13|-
CSARVRANTEAFF
TGCAGTGCTAGAGTCAGGGCGAACACTGAAGCTTTCTTT
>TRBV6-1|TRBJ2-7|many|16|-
CASARGQYGQSYEQYF
TGTGCCAGTGCCCGGGGCCAGTACGGACAGTCCTACGAGCAGTACTTC
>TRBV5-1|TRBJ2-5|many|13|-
CASSPRHQETQYF
TGCGCCAGCAGCCCCCGGCACCAAGAGACCCAGTACTTC
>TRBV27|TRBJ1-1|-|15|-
CASSPLRGRNTEAFF
TGTGCCAGCAGTCCCCTCCGTGGGAGGAACACTGAAGCTTTCTTT
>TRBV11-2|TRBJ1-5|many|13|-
CASSAERGAPQHF
TGTGCCAGCAGCGCCGAGCGGGGGGCGCCCCAGCATTTT
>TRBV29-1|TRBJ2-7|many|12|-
CSVGEGINEQYF
TGCAGCGTTGGAGAGGGGATTAACGAGCAGTACTTC
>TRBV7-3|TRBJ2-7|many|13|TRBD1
CASSKQGGDEQYF
TGTGCCAGCAGCAAACAGGGGGGCGACGAGCAGTACTTC
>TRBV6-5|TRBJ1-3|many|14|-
CASSQGFSGNTIYF
TGTGCCAGCAGCCAGGGGTTCTCTGGAAACACCATATATTTT
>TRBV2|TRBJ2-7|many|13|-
CASIFRERYEQYF
TGTGCCAGCATTTTCAGGGAAAGGTACGAGCAGTACTTC
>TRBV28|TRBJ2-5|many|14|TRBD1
CASSLRDREETQYF
TGTGCCAGCAGTTTACGGGACAGGGAGGAGACCCAGTACTTC
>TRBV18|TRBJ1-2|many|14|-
CASSPPDRYYGYTF
TGTGCCAGCTCACCCCCGGACAGATACTATGGCTACACCTTC
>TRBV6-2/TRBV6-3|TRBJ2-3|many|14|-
CASSYSQPTDTQYF
TGTGCCAGCAGTTACTCGCAGCCCACAGATACGCAGTATTTT